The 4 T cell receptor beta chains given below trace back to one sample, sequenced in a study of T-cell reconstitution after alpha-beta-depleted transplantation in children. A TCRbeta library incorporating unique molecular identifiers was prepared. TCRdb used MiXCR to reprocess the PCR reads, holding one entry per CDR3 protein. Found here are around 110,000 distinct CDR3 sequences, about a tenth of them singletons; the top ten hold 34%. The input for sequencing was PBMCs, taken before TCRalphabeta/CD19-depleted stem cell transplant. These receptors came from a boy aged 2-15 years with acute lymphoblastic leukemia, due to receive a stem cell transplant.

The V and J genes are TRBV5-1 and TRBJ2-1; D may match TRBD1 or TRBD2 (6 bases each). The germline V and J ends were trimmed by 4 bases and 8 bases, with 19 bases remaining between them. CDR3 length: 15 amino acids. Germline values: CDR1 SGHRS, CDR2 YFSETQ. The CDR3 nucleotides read TGCGCCAGCAGCCCCAGGGGACTTGAACCCGATGAGCAGTTCTTC. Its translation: CASSPRGLEPDEQFF.

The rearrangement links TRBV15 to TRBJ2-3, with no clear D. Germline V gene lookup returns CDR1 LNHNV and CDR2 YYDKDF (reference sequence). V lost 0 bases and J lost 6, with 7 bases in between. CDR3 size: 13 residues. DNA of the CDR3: TGTGCCACCAGCAGAGACACCCGTGATACGCAGTATTTT. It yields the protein CATSRDTRDTQYF.

The DNA for the CDR3 is TGTGCCATCAGTGGAGGTTCTAGCGGGAGTCTGGAGACCCAGTACTTC. It translates to CAISGGSSGSLETQYF. The V and J genes are TRBV10-3 and TRBJ2-5; 10 positions match TRBD2. This CDR3 comprises 16 residues. Germline assignment: CDR1 ENHRY and CDR2 SYGVKD. The V segment lost 4 bases and the J segment 5 bases; nucleotides outside the gene matches: 10.

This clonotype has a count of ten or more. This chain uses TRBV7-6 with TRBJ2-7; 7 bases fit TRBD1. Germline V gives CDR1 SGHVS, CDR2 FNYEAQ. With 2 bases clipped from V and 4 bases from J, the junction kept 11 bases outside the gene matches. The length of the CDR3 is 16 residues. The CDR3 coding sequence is TGTGCCAGCAGCTTACTTACAGGGGTAGGAACATACGAGCAGTACTTC. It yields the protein CASSLLTGVGTYEQYF.